This T cell receptor (beta chain) originates from a study of blood T cell repertoires in COVID-19 (dated by TCRdb to about 2020). At the level of the whole study: Samples from collaborators originated in the United States, Italy and Spain and spanned both the acute and convalescent phases of COVID-19. Sample metadata almost always included a de-identified subject ID, COVID-19 status, age in years and sex. Samples came from the ongoing ImmuneRACE study (first 160 participants) plus 1,254 subjects from 6 global collaborators. Where HLA class I and class II types were available, the types were taken from metadata supplied by the sample provider, not from assay-based typing. The material from the prospective study consisted of cDNA or gDNA derived from T cells, B-cell-depleted T cells, or PBMCs. The repertoires were released in a freely available public database meant as a resource for research on the immune response to SARS-CoV-2. Subjects who had been exposed to COVID-19, were actively infected with it, or had recovered from it provided the deeply sampled blood TCRbeta repertoires that made up the dataset. What the work shows at the level of the full study, not this receptor alone: Clinical and demographic metadata were provided uncurated, with the amount varying by source and participant.

At one collaborating source in Seattle, patients were enrolled during active infection and were followed longitudinally through the course of disease. Collaborating institutions collected whole blood in K2EDTA tubes following their own protocols. For TCRbeta analysis, collaborators shipped samples as frozen whole blood, isolated PBMCs, or DNA extracted from either of those sample types. TCRbeta CDR3 regions were amplified from genomic DNA using the immunoSEQ Assay, a bias-controlled multiplex PCR. Turning to the authors' computational methods: Within the assay, amplification of reference gene primers was used to estimate how many nucleated cells each sample contained. Sequence reads were collapsed and filtered to measure the absolute abundance of every unique TCRbeta CDR3 rearrangement. For each sample, productive Simpson clonality was calculated as the square root of Simpson's diversity index across productive rearrangements. TCRdb took this table from immuneACCESS and kept in-frame rearrangements with V and J called. Such tables lack part of the clones; where checked against another copy, unresolved V genes explain under half of the gap, and the rest is unexplained. From that table come the V and J calls and clone size; the DNA was used to work out D and trimming. This sample is represented by approximately 270,000 clones; approximately 83% of them were singletons. 15% to 18% of the sample lies in the top ten.

For this clone: Its recognized antigen is unknown. One base away there is no much larger clone; base qualities are not given.

Sequencing used peripheral blood. This receptor was taken from a person aged 65 to 85 with COVID-19, enrolled during active disease.

The encoded CDR3 is CASSYRGGTIYNEQFF. The bases are TGTGCCAGCAGTTATAGGGGGGGGACCATTTACAATGAGCAGTTCTTC. The sequence is built from TRBV6-5 and TRBJ2-1; TRBD2 might be the D gene, on 7 matching bases. The germline V gene yields MNHEY for CDR1 and SVGAGI for CDR2. V is cut by 3 bases and J by 4 bases, and the space between the germline ends is 16 bases. From its cysteine to its phenylalanine, the CDR3 spans 16 amino acids. The retained sequence is limited to the CDR3, 48 bases, with the frame set at the first base.